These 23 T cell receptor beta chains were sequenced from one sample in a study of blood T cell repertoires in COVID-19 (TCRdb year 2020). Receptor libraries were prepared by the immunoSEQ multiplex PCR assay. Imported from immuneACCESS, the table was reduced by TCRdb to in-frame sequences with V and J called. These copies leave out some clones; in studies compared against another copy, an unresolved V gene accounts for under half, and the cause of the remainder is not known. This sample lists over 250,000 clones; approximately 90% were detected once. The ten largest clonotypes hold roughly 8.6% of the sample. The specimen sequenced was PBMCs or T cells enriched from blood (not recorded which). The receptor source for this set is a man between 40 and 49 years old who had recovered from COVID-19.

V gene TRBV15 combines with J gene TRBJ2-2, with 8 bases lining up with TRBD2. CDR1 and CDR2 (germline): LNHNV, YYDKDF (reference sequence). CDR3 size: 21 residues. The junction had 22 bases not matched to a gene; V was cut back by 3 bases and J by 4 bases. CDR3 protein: CATSSSVREGPRFGITGELFF. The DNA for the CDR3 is TGTGCCACCAGCAGTTCAGTCCGGGAGGGCCCTCGGTTTGGTATCACCGGGGAGCTGTTTTTT.

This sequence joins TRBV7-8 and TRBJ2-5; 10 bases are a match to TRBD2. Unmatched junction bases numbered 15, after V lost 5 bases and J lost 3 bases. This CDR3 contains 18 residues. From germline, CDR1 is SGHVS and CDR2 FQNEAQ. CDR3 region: CASSGQESGRAWKETQYF. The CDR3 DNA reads TGTGCCAGCAGCGGCCAAGAGAGCGGGAGGGCCTGGAAAGAGACCCAGTACTTC.

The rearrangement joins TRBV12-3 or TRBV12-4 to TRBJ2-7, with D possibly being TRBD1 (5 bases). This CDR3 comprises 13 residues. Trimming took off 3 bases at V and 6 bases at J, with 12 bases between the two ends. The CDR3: CASSFRQTSEQYF. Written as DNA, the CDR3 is TGTGCCAGCAGTTTTCGACAGACCTCCGAGCAGTACTTC.

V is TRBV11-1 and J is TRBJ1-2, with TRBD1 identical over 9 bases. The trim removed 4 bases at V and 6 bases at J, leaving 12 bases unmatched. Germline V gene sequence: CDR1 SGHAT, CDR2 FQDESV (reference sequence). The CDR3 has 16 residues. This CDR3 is CASSSGTGSWLNGYTF. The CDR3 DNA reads TGTGCCAGCAGCTCCGGGACAGGGTCTTGGTTGAATGGCTACACCTTC.

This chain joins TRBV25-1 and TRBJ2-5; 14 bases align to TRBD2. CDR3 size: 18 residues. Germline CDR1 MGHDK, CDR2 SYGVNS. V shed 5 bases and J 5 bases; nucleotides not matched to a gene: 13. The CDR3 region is CASSSRTSGGPHPETQYF. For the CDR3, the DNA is TGTGCCAGCAGTTCCCGGACTAGCGGGGGGCCTCACCCGGAGACCCAGTACTTC.

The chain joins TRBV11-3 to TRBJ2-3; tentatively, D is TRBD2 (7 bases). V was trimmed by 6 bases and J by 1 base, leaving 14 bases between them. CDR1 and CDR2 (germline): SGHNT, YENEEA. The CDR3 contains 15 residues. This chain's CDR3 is CASSYGGPGTDTQYF. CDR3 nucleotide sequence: TGTGCCAGCAGTTACGGGGGGCCCGGCACAGATACGCAGTATTTT.

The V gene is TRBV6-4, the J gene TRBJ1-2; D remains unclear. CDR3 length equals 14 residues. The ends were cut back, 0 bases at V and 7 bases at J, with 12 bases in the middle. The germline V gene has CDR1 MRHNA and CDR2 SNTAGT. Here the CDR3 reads CASSDSRGAGGYTF. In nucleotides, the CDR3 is TGTGCCAGCAGTGACTCTCGGGGAGCTGGTGGCTACACCTTC.

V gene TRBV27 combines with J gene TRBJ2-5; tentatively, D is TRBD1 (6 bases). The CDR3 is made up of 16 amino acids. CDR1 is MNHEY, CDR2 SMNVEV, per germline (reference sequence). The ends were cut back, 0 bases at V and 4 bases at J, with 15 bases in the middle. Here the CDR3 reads CASSLSGGGWAETQYF. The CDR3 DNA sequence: TGTGCCAGCAGTTTATCGGGTGGGGGCTGGGCAGAGACCCAGTACTTC.

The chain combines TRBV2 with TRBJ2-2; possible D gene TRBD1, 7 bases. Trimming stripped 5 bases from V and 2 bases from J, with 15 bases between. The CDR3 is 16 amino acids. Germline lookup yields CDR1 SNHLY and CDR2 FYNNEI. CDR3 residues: CASSLGGTVNTGELFF. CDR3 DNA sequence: TGTGCCAGCAGTCTGGGCGGGACAGTCAACACCGGGGAGCTGTTTTTT. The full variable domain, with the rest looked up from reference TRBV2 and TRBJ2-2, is EPEVTQTPSHQVTQMGQEVILRCVPISNHLYFYWYRQILGQKVEFLVSFYNNEISEKSEIFDDQFSVERPDGSNFTLKIRSTKLEDSAMYFCASSLGGTVNTGELFFGEGSRLTVL.

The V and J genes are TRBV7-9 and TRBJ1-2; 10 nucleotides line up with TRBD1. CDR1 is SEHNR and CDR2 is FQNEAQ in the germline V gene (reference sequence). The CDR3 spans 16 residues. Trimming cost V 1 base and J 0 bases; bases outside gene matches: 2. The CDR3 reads CASSLGGQGANYGYTF. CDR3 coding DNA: TGTGCCAGCAGCTTAGGCGGACAGGGGGCTAACTATGGCTACACCTTC.

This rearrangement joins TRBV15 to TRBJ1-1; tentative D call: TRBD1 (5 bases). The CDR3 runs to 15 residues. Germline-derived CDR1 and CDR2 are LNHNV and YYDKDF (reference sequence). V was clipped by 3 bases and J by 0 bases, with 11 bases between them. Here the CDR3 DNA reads TGTGCCACCAGCAGCCTGACAGATTTGAACACTGAAGCTTTCTTT. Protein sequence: CATSSLTDLNTEAFF. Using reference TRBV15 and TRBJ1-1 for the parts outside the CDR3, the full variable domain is DAMVIQNPRYQVTQFGKPVTLSCSQTLNHNVMYWYQQKSSQAPKLLFHYYDKDFNNEADTPDNFQSRRPNTSFCFLDIRSPGLGDTAMYLCATSSLTDLNTEAFFGQGTRLTVV.

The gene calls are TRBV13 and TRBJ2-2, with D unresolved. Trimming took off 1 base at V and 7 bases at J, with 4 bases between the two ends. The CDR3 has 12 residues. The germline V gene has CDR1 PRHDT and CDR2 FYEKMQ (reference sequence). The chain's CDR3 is CASSLVGGELFF. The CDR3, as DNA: TGTGCCAGCAGCTTAGTCGGCGGGGAGCTGTTTTTT.

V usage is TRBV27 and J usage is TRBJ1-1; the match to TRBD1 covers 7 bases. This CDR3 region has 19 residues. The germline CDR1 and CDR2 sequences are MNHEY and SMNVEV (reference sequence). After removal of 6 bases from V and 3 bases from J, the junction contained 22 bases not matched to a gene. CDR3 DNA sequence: TGTGCCAGCAGCCGGGACCCTGGGATAGTTAGGGGGCAGGACACTGAAGCTTTCTTT. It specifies CASSRDPGIVRGQDTEAFF.

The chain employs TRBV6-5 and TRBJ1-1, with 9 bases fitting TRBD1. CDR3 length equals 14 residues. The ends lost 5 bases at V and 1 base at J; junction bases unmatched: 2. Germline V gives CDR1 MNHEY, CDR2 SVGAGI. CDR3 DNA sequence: TGTGCCAGCAGTCTGGACAGGGGGAACACTGAAGCTTTCTTT. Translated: CASSLDRGNTEAFF.

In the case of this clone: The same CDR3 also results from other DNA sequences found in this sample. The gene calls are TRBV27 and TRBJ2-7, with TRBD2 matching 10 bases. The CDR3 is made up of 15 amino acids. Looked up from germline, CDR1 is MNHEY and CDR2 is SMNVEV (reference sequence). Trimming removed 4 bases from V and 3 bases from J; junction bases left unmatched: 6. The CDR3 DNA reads TGTGCCAGCAGTTCCCGGACTAGCGGCAGCTACGAGCAGTACTTC. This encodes CASSSRTSGSYEQYF.

CDR3 in amino acids: CASSTSGTDNQPQHF. In nucleotides, the CDR3 is TGTGCCAGCAGCACCTCCGGGACAGACAATCAGCCCCAGCATTTT. The chain combines TRBV7-9 with TRBJ1-5, with 7 bases fitting TRBD1. V lost 5 bases, J lost 3 bases, and 7 bases stayed unmatched. CDR3 length: 15 residues. The germline gives CDR1 SEHNR, CDR2 FQNEAQ (reference sequence).

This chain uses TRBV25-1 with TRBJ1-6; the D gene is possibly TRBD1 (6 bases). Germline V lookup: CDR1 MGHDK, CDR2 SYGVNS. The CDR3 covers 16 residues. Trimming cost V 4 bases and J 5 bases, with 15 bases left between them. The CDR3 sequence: CASSASLGHNNSPLHF. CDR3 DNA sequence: TGTGCCAGCAGTGCGAGCCTGGGACATAATAATTCACCCCTCCACTTT.

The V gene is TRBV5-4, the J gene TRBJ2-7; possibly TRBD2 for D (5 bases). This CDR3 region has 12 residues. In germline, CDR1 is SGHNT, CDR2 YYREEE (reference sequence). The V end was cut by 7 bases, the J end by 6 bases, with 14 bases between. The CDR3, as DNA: TGTGCCAGCTCGGACCCGGCGGGCGAGCAGTACTTC. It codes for CASSDPAGEQYF.

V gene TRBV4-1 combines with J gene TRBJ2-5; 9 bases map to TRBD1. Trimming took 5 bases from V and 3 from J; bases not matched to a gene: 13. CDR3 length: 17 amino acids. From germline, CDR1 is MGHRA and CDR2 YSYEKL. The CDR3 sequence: CASSTHRTGATKETQYF. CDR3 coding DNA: TGCGCCAGCAGCACCCACCGGACAGGGGCGACAAAAGAGACCCAGTACTTC.

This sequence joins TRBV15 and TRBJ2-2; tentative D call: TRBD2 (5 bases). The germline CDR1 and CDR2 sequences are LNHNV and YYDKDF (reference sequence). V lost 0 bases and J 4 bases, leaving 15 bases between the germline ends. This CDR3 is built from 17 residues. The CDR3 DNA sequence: TGTGCCACCAGCAGAGACTACTATAGCGAACGCACCGGGGAGCTGTTTTTT. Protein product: CATSRDYYSERTGELFF.

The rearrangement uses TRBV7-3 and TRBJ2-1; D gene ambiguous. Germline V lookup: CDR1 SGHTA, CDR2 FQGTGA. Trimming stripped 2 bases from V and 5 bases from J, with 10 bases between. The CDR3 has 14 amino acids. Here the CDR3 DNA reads TGTGCCAGCAGCTTATCTAATCCGGACAATGAGCAGTTCTTC. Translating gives CASSLSNPDNEQFF.

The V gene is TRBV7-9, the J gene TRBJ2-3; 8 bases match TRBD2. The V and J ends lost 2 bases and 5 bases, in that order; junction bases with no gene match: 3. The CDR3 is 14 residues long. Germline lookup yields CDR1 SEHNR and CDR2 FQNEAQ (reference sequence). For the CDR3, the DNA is TGTGCCAGCAGCTTAACAGCGGGAGAAGATACGCAGTATTTT. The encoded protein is CASSLTAGEDTQYF.

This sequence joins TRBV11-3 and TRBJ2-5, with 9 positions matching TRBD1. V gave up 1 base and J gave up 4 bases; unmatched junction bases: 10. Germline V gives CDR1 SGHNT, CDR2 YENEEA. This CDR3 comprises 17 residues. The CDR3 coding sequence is TGTGCCAGCAGCTTAGGTTATGATCAGGACAGGGGAGAGACCCAGTACTTC. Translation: CASSLGYDQDRGETQYF.